This note documents a single T cell receptor (beta chain) sequence. The antigen remains unidentified. This sample was taken from a study of T cell responses to AZD1222 COVID-19 vaccine. General observations from the study: Spike-specific TCR breadth and depth went up after people got two AZD1222 doses. At study baseline, merely several AZD1222 recipients were seropositive.

Profiling relied on immunoSEQ multiplex PCR, and the TCRdb table lists in-frame clones only, not all of them. The table includes 130,000 or so clones, around 94% detected once. This sample comprised peripheral blood, obtained on day 0 of AZD1222 vaccination. This sequence originates from an adult in good health.

The CDR3 DNA reads as TGTGCCAGCAGCTTCTTCGGACTACCCACAGATACGCAGTATTTT. It yields the protein CASSFFGLPTDTQYF. The J gene is TRBJ2-3, the V gene TRBV7-2; D possibly corresponds to TRBD2 (6 bases). This CDR3 region has 15 residues. The germline V gene encodes CDR1 SGHTA and CDR2 FQGNSA. Trimming removed 3 bases at V and 2 bases at J, with 12 bases between.